This entry lists 18 T cell receptor beta chains sequenced from one sample in a study of cytomegalovirus exposure and HLA in healthy donors. PCR amplification relied on 60 Vbeta primers (plus 13 Jbeta primers). The repertoire was sequenced with immunoSEQ multiplex PCR; TCRdb's copy has only in-frame clones and lacks some. This sample has 150,000 to 200,000 clones, with around 78% found just once. What was sequenced was PBMCs. All receptors come from a woman between 40 and 55 years old in good health and CMV-seronegative.

The gene calls are TRBV5-1 and TRBJ2-5; tentatively, D is TRBD2 (5 bases). Trimming removed 1 base at V and 2 bases at J, with 12 bases between. Looked up from germline, CDR1 is SGHRS and CDR2 is YFSETQ. The CDR3 spans 15 residues. CDR3 in DNA: TGCGCCAGCAGCTTGCATAGACTAAATCAAGAGACCCAGTACTTC. Translating it yields CASSLHRLNQETQYF.

The genes are TRBV6-5 and TRBJ1-2; D might be TRBD1 (5 bases). The V and J ends lost 8 bases and 7 bases respectively, with 20 bases between them. The CDR3 contains 14 residues. Germline CDR1 is MNHEY and CDR2 is SVGAGI. In DNA form, the CDR3 reads TGTGCCAGCGCATCGTCTCCGCCCCAGGGTGGCTACACCTTC. It codes for CASASSPPQGGYTF.

CDR3 sequence reads: CASSRGTYSYEQYF. CDR3 nucleotide sequence: TGTGCCAGCAGCCGGGGAACCTACTCCTACGAGCAGTACTTC. The chain carries TRBV7-2 and TRBJ2-7; a weak D match, TRBD2 (5 bases). The CDR3 loop spans 14 amino acids. Germline V gives CDR1 SGHTA, CDR2 FQGNSA. Trimming stripped 5 bases from V and 0 bases from J, with 11 bases between.

The chain is built from TRBV29-1 and TRBJ1-1; TRBD1 agrees at 9 bases. This CDR3 region has 13 residues. After removal of 6 bases from V and 4 bases from J, the junction contained 6 bases not matched to a gene. Germline V lookup: CDR1 SQVTM, CDR2 ANQGSEA. CDR3 DNA sequence: TGCAGCGTGGGGACAGGGACGGGCACTGAAGCTTTCTTT. It translates to CSVGTGTGTEAFF.

Remarks on this clone: The junction differs from germline at one of its ends, possibly a read error. The V and J genes are TRBV7-9 and TRBJ2-7; D is ambiguous. The CDR3 spans 12 residues. Germline lookup yields CDR1 SEHNR and CDR2 FQNEAQ (reference sequence). The CDR3 loop is CSSSALAYEQYF. CDR3 sequence (DNA): TGTTCCAGCAGCGCACTGGCCTACGAGCAGTACTTC.

V usage is TRBV4-1 and J usage is TRBJ1-2, with D unclear. The CDR3 is 15 residues long. Germline CDR1 and CDR2: MGHRA and YSYEKL. Trimming removed 4 bases from V and 0 bases from J, with 12 bases in between. CDR3 residues: CASSPTLIANYGYTF. The CDR3 DNA follows: TGCGCCAGCAGCCCTACCTTGATCGCTAACTATGGCTACACCTTC.

The chain carries TRBV18 and TRBJ1-2; D is uncertain. Between the trimmed V and J ends, which lost 0 bases and 0 bases, there was a span of 8 bases. Germline-derived CDR1 and CDR2 are KGHSH and LQKENI. This CDR3 contains 15 residues. The CDR3, as DNA: TGTGCCAGCTCACCACCCCCAGACACTAACTATGGCTACACCTTC. Amino acids: CASSPPPDTNYGYTF. The variable domain in full, completed from reference TRBV18 and TRBJ1-2, reads NAGVMQNPRHLVRRRGQEARLRCSPMKGHSHVYWYRQLPEEGLKFMVYLQKENIIDESGMPKERFSAEFPKEGPSILRIQQVVRGDSAAYFCASSPPPDTNYGYTFGSGTRLTVV.

This clone was seen just once. The V and J genes are TRBV19 and TRBJ2-3; 16 nucleotides agree with TRBD2. J was trimmed by 2 bases and V by 3 bases; bases with no gene match: 8. CDR3 length: 19 residues. CDR1 and CDR2 from the germline V gene are LNHDA and SQIVND (reference sequence). The CDR3 sequence: CASSIQGLAGGPYTDTQYF. The CDR3, as DNA: TGTGCCAGTAGTATCCAGGGACTAGCGGGGGGGCCGTACACAGATACGCAGTATTTT.

The chain uses TRBV2 and TRBJ2-7, with D possibly matching TRBD1 (6 bases). Trimming took off 1 base at V and 6 bases at J, with 10 bases between the two ends. Germline V gene sequence: CDR1 SNHLY, CDR2 FYNNEI. The CDR3 length is 13 residues. The CDR3 is CASSEDRVSEQYF. The CDR3 DNA reads as TGTGCCAGCAGTGAAGACAGGGTAAGCGAGCAGTACTTC.

The genes are TRBV5-1 and TRBJ1-1; no clear D. Germline CDR1 is SGHRS and CDR2 is YFSETQ. This CDR3 contains 18 residues. The V and J ends lost 0 bases and 4 bases respectively, with 22 bases between them. The CDR3 coding sequence is TGCGCCAGCAGCTTGGCCCCCCTTGACTCGATTCGAGGCACTGAAGCTTTCTTT. Translated: CASSLAPLDSIRGTEAFF.

V gene TRBV18 combines with J gene TRBJ1-3, with 7 bases that match TRBD1. This CDR3 region has 16 residues. Germline values: CDR1 KGHSH, CDR2 LQKENI. Trimming took 2 bases from V and 3 from J; bases not matched to a gene: 7. For the CDR3, the DNA is TGTGCCAGCTCACCAACGACAGGGAGAAGTGGAAACACCATATATTTT. This codes for CASSPTTGRSGNTIYF.

The CDR3 reads CASSSRRLETQYF. In DNA, the CDR3 is TGTGCCAGCAGCAGCCGGAGGTTGGAGACCCAGTACTTC. J is TRBJ2-5 and V is TRBV28; tentative D call: TRBD2 (5 bases). The CDR3 is made up of 13 amino acids. Trimming stripped 6 bases from V and 5 bases from J, with 13 bases between. Germline assignment: CDR1 MDHEN and CDR2 SYDVKM.

This clone was counted a single time. The chain is built from TRBV28 and TRBJ2-5, with D possibly matching TRBD1 (5 bases). V was clipped by 3 bases and J by 2 bases, with 7 bases between them. The CDR3 totals 13 residues. Germline V gives CDR1 MDHEN, CDR2 SYDVKM. The CDR3 spells CASSFDRQETQYF. In DNA form, the CDR3 reads TGTGCCAGCAGTTTCGACAGACAAGAGACCCAGTACTTC. Together with reference TRBV28 and TRBJ2-5, the CDR3 gives the full variable domain: DVKVTQSSRYLVKRTGEKVFLECVQDMDHENMFWYRQDPGLGLRLIYFSYDVKMKEKGDIPEGYSVSREKKERFSLILESASTNQTSMYLCASSFDRQETQYFGPGTRLLVL.

The chain is built from TRBV5-1 and TRBJ2-7; a possible D gene is TRBD1 (5 bases). CDR1 is SGHRS and CDR2 is YFSETQ in the germline V gene. CDR3 size: 13 residues. The V end lost 4 bases, the J end lost 2 bases, and 10 bases lay between the germline ends. The DNA for the CDR3 is TGCGCCAGCAGCGTCTCAGGGCCCTACGAGCAGTACTTC. Translating gives CASSVSGPYEQYF. Looking up the rest from reference TRBV5-1 and TRBJ2-7 gives the full variable domain: KAGVTQTPRYLIKTRGQQVTLSCSPISGHRSVSWYQQTPGQGLQFLFEYFSETQRNKGNFPGRFSGRQFSNSRSEMNVSTLELGDSALYLCASSVSGPYEQYFGPGTRLTVT.

This clone was counted a single time. The genes are TRBV15 and TRBJ2-7, with 8 bases matching TRBD1. Germline V CDR1 and CDR2: LNHNV, YYDKDF (reference sequence). The CDR3 loop spans 15 amino acids. V was pared by 0 bases and J by 3 bases, with 4 bases of the junction left unmatched. CDR3 nucleotide sequence: TGTGCCACCAGCAGAGAAGACAGGGGATACTACGAGCAGTACTTC. It codes for CATSREDRGYYEQYF. Complete variable domain (other parts from reference TRBV15 and TRBJ2-7): DAMVIQNPRYQVTQFGKPVTLSCSQTLNHNVMYWYQQKSSQAPKLLFHYYDKDFNNEADTPDNFQSRRPNTSFCFLDIRSPGLGDTAMYLCATSREDRGYYEQYFGPGTRLTVT.

This chain uses TRBV19 with TRBJ2-3, with TRBD2 identical over 12 bases. Per the germline V gene, CDR1 is LNHDA and CDR2 is SQIVND (reference sequence). CDR3 length equals 18 residues. J lost 0 bases, V lost 5 bases, and 9 bases had no gene match. The CDR3 DNA is TGTGCCAGTAGTTCCTACAGGACTAGCGGGGCTAGCACAGATACGCAGTATTTT. Amino acid sequence: CASSSYRTSGASTDTQYF. Full variable domain (outside the CDR3, taken from reference TRBV19 and TRBJ2-3): DGGITQSPKYLFRKEGQNVTLSCEQNLNHDAMYWYRQDPGQGLRLIYYSQIVNDFQKGDIAEGYSVSREKKESFPLTVTSAQKNPTAFYLCASSSYRTSGASTDTQYFGPGTRLTVL.

The V gene is TRBV2, the J gene TRBJ1-1, with D maybe TRBD1 (5 bases). This CDR3 comprises 13 residues. The V end was cut by 6 bases, the J end by 5 bases, with 13 bases between. Germline CDR1 and CDR2: SNHLY and FYNNEI. The CDR3 region is CASRWDGGTEAFF. The CDR3 region has the DNA TGTGCCAGCAGATGGGACGGGGGAACTGAAGCTTTCTTT. Full variable domain (missing parts from reference TRBV2 and TRBJ1-1): EPEVTQTPSHQVTQMGQEVILRCVPISNHLYFYWYRQILGQKVEFLVSFYNNEISEKSEIFDDQFSVERPDGSNFTLKIRSTKLEDSAMYFCASRWDGGTEAFFGQGTRLTVV.

This clone has just one count. The chain combines TRBV5-4 with TRBJ2-3; tentative D call: TRBD2 (5 bases). Germline CDR1 and CDR2: SGHNT and YYREEE (reference sequence). The CDR3 runs 13 residues. The germline V and J ends were trimmed by 9 bases and 1 base, with 12 bases remaining between them. The chain's CDR3 is CATREGRTDTQYF. In nucleotides, the CDR3 is TGTGCCACCCGGGAAGGGCGCACAGATACGCAGTATTTT.